This T cell receptor (beta chain) was captured by sequencing in a study of blood T cell repertoires in COVID-19. For the study at large: The analysed material was cDNA or gDNA that came from T cells, B-cell-depleted T cells, or PBMCs.

The CDR3 has 13 residues. Germline V lookup: CDR1 SGDLS, CDR2 YYNGEE. The germline V and J ends were trimmed by 3 bases and 4 bases, with 9 bases remaining between them. Data came from immunoSEQ multiplex PCR; TCRdb stores just in-frame clones and leaves some out. The profile shows about 190,000 clones, 65% to 85% of them singletons. This sequence originates from a woman aged 25 to 45 who had recovered from COVID-19. J is TRBJ2-3 and V is TRBV9; a possible D gene is TRBD2 (5 bases). Sequencing was done on a sample of PBMCs or T cells enriched from blood (not recorded which). The CDR3 region has the DNA TGTGCCAGCAGCGAGGGAGATTCAGATACGCAGTATTTT. It translates to CASSEGDSDTQYF.